The rows below give T cell receptor beta chains drawn from one sample of a study of blood T cell repertoires in COVID-19. The assay was immunoSEQ multiplex PCR, and TCRdb's table has in-frame clones only and misses some. This sample has approximately 37,000 clones, with more than 85% found just once. Sequencing was done on a sample of peripheral blood. All receptors come from a man aged 50-59 years in a cohort sampled during active COVID-19. The conserved cysteine and the conserved F or W are not part of the CDR3 here.

>TRBV12-3/TRBV12-4|TRBJ2-1
ASSLPYNEQF
>TRBV7-9|TRBJ2-7
ASSLERGPDYEQY
>TRBV6-2/TRBV6-3|TRBJ1-5
ASSAEAGVNQPQH
>TRBV5-1|TRBJ2-3
ASSPRLRAADTQY
>TRBV12-5|TRBJ2-2
ASGSSGGRTGELF
>TRBV4-3|TRBJ1-2
ASSHGVAYGYT
>TRBV11-1|TRBJ2-2
ASSSPGFTFTGELF
>TRBV19|TRBJ1-5
ASSDHRGSNQPQH
>TRBV4-3|TRBJ1-2
ASSLQGALTWGYT
>TRBV3-1/TRBV3-2|TRBJ2-3
ASSQEPGLAGGHTDTQY
>TRBV9|TRBJ2-7
ASSVAMDRDPYEQY
>TRBV9|TRBJ1-3
ASSGEGAGRNTIY
>TRBV15|TRBJ2-2
ATTQGQGDTGELF
>TRBV7-2|TRBJ2-3
ASSLTGLAGLDTQY
>TRBV30|TRBJ1-5
AWSAGGPQH
>TRBV7-7|TRBJ2-1
ASSFEAGDNEQF
>TRBV29-1|TRBJ2-5
SVEINGETQY
>TRBV7-2|TRBJ1-1
ASSRLIGGNTEAF
>TRBV4-2|TRBJ1-2
ASSQETGDHGYT
>TRBV5-1|TRBJ1-2
ASSLGFGGDLYGYT
>TRBV7-3|TRBJ2-3
ASSLSGGAPDTQY
>TRBV5-1|TRBJ2-1
ASSLGRAGVDEQF
>TRBV7-8|TRBJ1-5
ASSPGALLYQPQH
>TRBV27|TRBJ1-2
ASSLGGLYGYT
>TRBV13|TRBJ2-5
ASSFRDNQETQY
>TRBV2|TRBJ2-2
ASSLQGVNTGELF
>TRBV29-1|TRBJ2-6
SVPGGDAANVLT
>TRBV7-9|TRBJ2-4
ASSLYSGLRY
>TRBV5-1|TRBJ2-7
ASSLAPSGGPEQY
>TRBV5-1|TRBJ2-2
ASSVLGLYTGELF
>TRBV11-2|TRBJ2-1
ASSLSQGRAVVQF
>TRBV18|TRBJ1-5
ASSSQGQDQPQH
>TRBV7-9|TRBJ2-1
ASSYELFDEQF
>TRBV6-5|TRBJ2-7
ASSYGQGAAYEQY
>TRBV6-6|TRBJ2-1
ASSSSGGGPNEQF
>TRBV19|TRBJ2-3
ASRTSRGSTDTQY
>TRBV3-1/TRBV3-2|TRBJ1-3
ASSQSASSGNTIY
>TRBV18|TRBJ1-1
ASSTTGSGNTEAF
>TRBV15|TRBJ1-1
ATSRTSLEVDEAF
>TRBV25-1|TRBJ1-1
ASRGGVTEAF
>TRBV21-1|TRBJ1-5
ASSPGGPQH
>TRBV14|TRBJ2-7
ASSTRDEQY
>TRBV6-5|TRBJ2-1
ASSSGQLNEQF
>TRBV27|TRBJ2-7
ASSFGDSAY
>TRBV12-3/TRBV12-4|TRBJ2-7
ASSWGDEQY
>TRBV5-8|TRBJ1-2
ASPIVGTGGFGYGYT
>TRBV7-3|TRBJ2-5
ASSSGTAQETQY
>TRBV6-4|TRBJ2-3
ASSRAGGPADTQY
>TRBV9|TRBJ2-3
ASSAGTSETSDTQY
>TRBV5-4|TRBJ1-3
ASSFGQAGSGNTIY
>TRBV7-9|TRBJ1-4
ASSLSVATNEKLF
>TRBV24-1|TRBJ1-2
ATSDPTGGTYGYT
>TRBV6-6|TRBJ2-3
ASSYSGGVSTDTQY
>TRBV6-4|TRBJ2-3
ASSDSRGTGADTQY